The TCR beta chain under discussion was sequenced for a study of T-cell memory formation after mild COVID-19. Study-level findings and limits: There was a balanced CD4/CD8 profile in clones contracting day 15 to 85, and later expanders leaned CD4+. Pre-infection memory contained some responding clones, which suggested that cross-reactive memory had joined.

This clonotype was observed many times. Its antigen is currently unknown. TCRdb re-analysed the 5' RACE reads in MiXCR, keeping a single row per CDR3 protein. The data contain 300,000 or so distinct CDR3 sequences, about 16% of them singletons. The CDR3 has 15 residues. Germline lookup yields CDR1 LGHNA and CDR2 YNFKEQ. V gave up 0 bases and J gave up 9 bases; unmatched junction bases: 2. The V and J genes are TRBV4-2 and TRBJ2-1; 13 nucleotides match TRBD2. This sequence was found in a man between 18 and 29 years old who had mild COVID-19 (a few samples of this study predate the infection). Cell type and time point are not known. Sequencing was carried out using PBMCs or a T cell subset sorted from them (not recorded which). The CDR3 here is CASSQDRLAGGEQFF. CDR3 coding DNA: TGTGCCAGCAGCCAAGACCGACTAGCGGGGGGTGAGCAGTTCTTC.